This T cell receptor (beta chain) was retrieved from a study of shared clonotypes between healthy human individuals. V shed 7 bases, J shed 13 bases, and the junction held 3 bases outside the gene matches. The CDR3 is made up of 8 amino acids. The germline CDR1 and CDR2 sequences are DFQATT and SNEGSKA (reference sequence). CD4+ cells yielded CD45RA+ naive and CD45RA-negative memory subsets. It was at deep level that the assay was run. The assay was immunoSEQ multiplex PCR, and TCRdb's table has in-frame clones only and misses some. The sample has 300,000 or so clones; 74% are singletons. The receptor's source is a man in his thirties or forties in good health. The sequenced sample was memory CD4+ T cells sorted from blood. Subset here: CD45RA-negative fraction. The chain combines TRBV20-1 with TRBJ1-2; 7 bases line up with TRBD1. DNA for the CDR3: TGCAGTGGCAGGACAGGCACCTTC. It codes for CSGRTGTF.